The present TCR beta chain was sequenced within a study of regulatory T cells in long-lasting Graves disease. Study findings and constraints: New patients shared fewer public clonotypes (about 1,000) than persistent patients did (roughly 2,500).

In building TCR beta libraries, iRepertoire HTBI primers were used together with Arm-PCR of CDR3 regions. TCRdb redid the calling of the multiplex PCR reads with MiXCR, one entry per CDR3 protein. The profile shows about 380,000 distinct CDR3 sequences, 15% to 19% of them singletons. Time point described: newly diagnosed GD, antithyroid drugs for less than 3 months. TCR sequences were obtained from RNA taken from PBMCs. This CDR3 is 15 amino acids long. V lost 1 base and J lost 1, with 9 bases in between. The germline CDR1 and CDR2 sequences are SGHTA and FQGNSA. This clonotype was observed many times. Its antigen is as yet unknown.

The chain couples TRBV7-2 to TRBJ2-3; D possibly corresponds to TRBD1 (5 bases). The sequencing used peripheral blood mononuclear cells (PBMCs), collected at new diagnosis, from a patient treated with antithyroid drugs. The receptor's source is a female donor with Graves disease. The CDR3 region is CASSLGGGRTDTQYF. The CDR3 region has the DNA TGTGCCAGCAGCTTAGGGGGCGGACGCACAGATACGCAGTATTTT.